This T cell receptor beta chain was documented in a study of OX40 agonist ivuxolimab in advanced cancers. Study findings and constraints: At 0.1 to 3.0 mg/kg, clonal expansion of CD4+ and CD8+ blood T cells had occurred by week 6.

On this clone itself: What it recognizes is unknown.

Germline CDR1 and CDR2: SNHLY and FYNNEI. This CDR3 region has 14 residues. V lost 7 bases, J lost 2 bases, and 4 bases stayed unmatched. Here immunoSEQ multiplex PCR was the method, and the copy in TCRdb shows in-frame clones only, minus some. The sample lists tens of thousands of clones, nearly 80% seen once, with about a sixth in the top ten. The receptor's source is an adult with an advanced solid tumor such as melanoma, head and neck, liver or kidney cancer. The chain links TRBV2 to TRBJ2-7, with 11 bases lining up with TRBD2. Sequencing was performed on CD4+ or CD8+ T cells sorted from blood, taken in a trial of the OX40 agonist ivuxolimab. This CDR3 reads CASIMTSGTYEQYF. CDR3 nucleotides: TGTGCCAGCATTATGACTAGCGGGACCTACGAGCAGTACTTC.